The 4 T cell receptor beta chains listed next were all sequenced from one sample in a study of cytomegalovirus exposure and HLA in healthy donors. The primer mix had 60 Vbeta and 13 Jbeta primers. Produced via immunoSEQ multiplex PCR; TCRdb's table is partial and in-frame only. The sample carries around 120,000 clones, 70% to 85% recorded once. The sample comprised PBMCs. The receptor source for this set is a woman aged 45-59 years in good health and CMV-seropositive.

The V gene is TRBV6-1, the J gene TRBJ1-6; D perhaps matches TRBD1 (5 bases). The CDR3 length is 15 residues. Germline V lookup: CDR1 MNHNS, CDR2 SASEGT. V lost 2 bases and J 9 bases, leaving 14 bases between the germline ends. CDR3 protein: CASSELGGASSPLHF. CDR3 in DNA: TGTGCCAGCAGTGAATTGGGGGGAGCCAGTTCACCCCTCCACTTT.

The chain has TRBV19 and TRBJ1-5, with 11 bases that match TRBD1. The CDR3 is made up of 17 amino acids. Germline lookup yields CDR1 LNHDA and CDR2 SQIVND (reference sequence). The trim removed 5 bases at V and 2 bases at J, leaving 8 bases unmatched. CDR3 residues: CASSVGQGAYRNQPQHF. CDR3 in DNA: TGTGCCAGTAGTGTCGGACAGGGGGCATATCGCAATCAGCCCCAGCATTTT.

V and J are TRBV27 and TRBJ2-7, with TRBD2 as a possible D gene (5 bases). V shed 2 bases and J shed 2 bases, with 19 bases lying between them. In germline, CDR1 is MNHEY, CDR2 SMNVEV (reference sequence). CDR3 size: 17 residues. This chain's CDR3 is CASSLDSRASYAYEQYF. CDR3 sequence (DNA): TGTGCCAGCAGTTTAGATTCCCGGGCTAGCTACGCCTACGAGCAGTACTTC.

CDR3: CASSLGLEATAKNIQYF. The CDR3 DNA sequence: TGCGCCAGCAGCTTGGGGCTGGAAGCGACAGCCAAAAACATTCAGTACTTC. The gene calls are TRBV5-1 and TRBJ2-4; D not certain. Trimming left V 0 bases short and J 0 bases short, with 13 bases between. The germline V gene has CDR1 SGHRS and CDR2 YFSETQ. The CDR3 is made up of 17 amino acids.